A single sample gave rise to the 21 T cell receptor beta chains below, sequenced in a study of shared clonotypes between healthy human individuals. The protocol was immunoSEQ multiplex PCR, while the TCRdb copy is restricted to in-frame clones and leaves out a portion. In the table there are roughly 76,000 clones, roughly three fifths of which are singletons. The specimen sequenced was memory CD8+ T cells sorted from blood. The subset denotes: CD45RO+ cells pooled with CCR7-negative TemRA cells. These receptors were collected from a man aged 30-40 years in good health.

A few counts support this clone. The chain uses TRBV7-6 and TRBJ2-1; tentatively, D is TRBD1 (6 bases). Germline-derived CDR1 and CDR2 are SGHVS and FNYEAQ. Deletions cut 4 bases from V and 0 bases from J, with 10 bases between. The CDR3 spans 15 residues. CDR3 bases: TGTGCCAGCAGCTCGAACAGGGTCTCCTACAATGAGCAGTTCTTC. Translated: CASSSNRVSYNEQFF. Full variable domain (rest looked up from reference TRBV7-6 and TRBJ2-1): GAGVSQSPRYKVTKRGQDVALRCDPISGHVSLYWYRQALGQGPEFLTYFNYEAQQDKSGLPNDRFSAERPEGSISTLTIQRTEQRDSAMYRCASSSNRVSYNEQFFGPGTRLTVL.

This clone occurred many times. J is TRBJ2-3 and V is TRBV6-1; 9 bases align to TRBD2. Germline assignment: CDR1 MNHNS and CDR2 SASEGT. The ends lost 4 bases at V and 2 bases at J; junction bases unmatched: 1. The CDR3 totals 14 residues. Here the CDR3 DNA reads TGTGCCAGCAGTGGCGGGAGGGCCACAGATACGCAGTATTTT. Translated, it gives CASSGGRATDTQYF.

The CDR3 DNA follows: TGTGCCAGCTCACCAGTTCCCGCGACAATACAAGAGACCCAGTACTTC. Encoded protein: CASSPVPATIQETQYF. The chain combines TRBV18 with TRBJ2-5; no definite D call. CDR1 and CDR2 from the germline V gene are KGHSH and LQKENI. The CDR3 loop spans 16 amino acids. The V end was cut by 2 bases, the J end by 2 bases, with 15 bases between.

This clone was counted at least ten times. The chain carries TRBV5-1 and TRBJ2-5, with D maybe TRBD1 (7 bases). This CDR3 spans 16 amino acids. V lost 0 bases to trimming and J lost 1 base, with 13 bases between them. CDR1 SGHRS and CDR2 YFSETQ come from the germline V gene. DNA of the CDR3: TGCGCCAGCAGCTTGGCCGGGGGACAGATCCAAGAGACCCAGTACTTC. This encodes CASSLAGGQIQETQYF.

This clone was observed once. This sequence joins TRBV7-8 and TRBJ2-4; the match to TRBD2 covers 7 bases. The CDR3 has 18 residues. CDR1 SGHVS and CDR2 FQNEAQ come from the germline V gene. J gave up 0 bases and V 1 base, and 9 bases lay outside the gene matches. CDR3 DNA sequence: TGTGCCAGCAGCTTAGAACCCCTAGCGGACCTAGCCAAAAACATTCAGTACTTC. Translated: CASSLEPLADLAKNIQYF.

This chain joins TRBV5-1 and TRBJ2-5; TRBD2 matches 13 bases. In germline, CDR1 is SGHRS, CDR2 YFSETQ. V gave up 0 bases and J gave up 5 bases; unmatched junction bases: 10. The CDR3 runs 18 residues. As DNA, the CDR3 is TGCGCCAGCAGCTTGGGACTAGCGGGAGGAGCTGGTGGGGAGACCCAGTACTTC. Its translation: CASSLGLAGGAGGETQYF.

As concerns this clone: The junction and the germline gene differ at one end; a read error may be behind it. This chain connects TRBV18 to TRBJ2-7; TRBD2 is a possible D gene (5 bases). The CDR3 has 13 residues. CDR1 KGHSH and CDR2 LQKENI come from the germline V gene. The CDR3 bases are TGTGCCAGCTCACCGGCGGGCAGGTTAGGTTCGGACTTC. Its protein product is CASSPAGRLGSDF.

The J gene is TRBJ1-1, the V gene TRBV7-9; D is uncertain. V dropped 1 base and J dropped 3 bases, with 3 bases sitting between them. The CDR3 is 12 residues long. Germline CDR1 is SEHNR and CDR2 is FQNEAQ (reference sequence). The DNA for the CDR3 is TGTGCCAGCAGCTTAGTAGACACTGAAGCTTTCTTT. This codes for CASSLVDTEAFF.

The rearrangement uses TRBV5-4 and TRBJ2-7, with 10 bases aligning to TRBD1. In germline, CDR1 is SGHNT, CDR2 YYREEE (reference sequence). Losses at the gene ends were 5 bases for V and 1 base for J; bases not matched to a gene: 6. This CDR3 has 15 amino acids. The CDR3 is CASSRRDRGSYEQYF. In DNA, the CDR3 is TGTGCCAGCAGTCGCCGGGACAGGGGATCCTACGAGCAGTACTTC.

The sample holds a few counts of this clone. The V gene is TRBV19, the J gene TRBJ2-1; D is uncertain. The germline V and J ends were trimmed by 3 bases and 9 bases, with 9 bases remaining between them. This CDR3 spans 12 amino acids. Looked up from germline, CDR1 is LNHDA and CDR2 is SQIVND (reference sequence). The CDR3 nucleotides are TGTGCCAGTAGTATGGGGATCACTGAGCAGTTCTTC. The encoded protein is CASSMGITEQFF.

This clone was recorded a few times. The chain joins TRBV5-1 to TRBJ2-7, with 11 nucleotides matching TRBD2. Germline V gene lookup returns CDR1 SGHRS and CDR2 YFSETQ. The CDR3 runs to 16 residues. Trimming took 4 bases from V and 4 from J; bases not matched to a gene: 10. In nucleotides, the CDR3 is TGCGCCAGCAGCGACGAGGGGCTAGCGGGAGGATACGAGCAGTACTTC. It specifies CASSDEGLAGGYEQYF.

The chain links TRBV7-9 to TRBJ2-3; 7 bases match TRBD2. Germline-derived CDR1 and CDR2 are SEHNR and FQNEAQ (reference sequence). This CDR3 has 13 residues. Unmatched junction bases numbered 3, after V lost 6 bases and J lost 3 bases. CDR3 sequence: CASRAGDTDTQYF. The DNA for the CDR3 is TGTGCCAGCAGGGCGGGAGATACAGATACGCAGTATTTT. The full variable domain, in which reference TRBV7-9 and TRBJ2-3 provide the parts outside the CDR3, is DTGVSQNPRHKITKRGQNVTFRCDPISEHNRLYWYRQTLGQGPEFLTYFQNEAQLEKSRLLSDRFSAERPKGSFSTLEIQRTEQGDSAMYLCASRAGDTDTQYFGPGTRLTVL.

The V call is TRBV6-4, the J call TRBJ2-2; D gene uncertain. The CDR3 contains 15 residues. V was clipped by 3 bases and J by 0 bases, with 8 bases between them. Per germline, CDR1 MRHNA and CDR2 SNTAGT. The CDR3 loop reads CASSEGISNTGELFF. The DNA for the CDR3 is TGTGCCAGCAGTGAAGGGATTTCGAACACCGGGGAGCTGTTTTTT.

This clone has just a few counts. The same CDR3 also results from other DNA sequences found in this sample. The J gene is TRBJ1-2, the V gene TRBV9, with a possible D match to TRBD1 (6 bases). The CDR3 totals 13 residues. Germline V gene lookup returns CDR1 SGDLS and CDR2 YYNGEE. Trimming took off 3 bases at V and 1 base at J, with 7 bases between the two ends. DNA of the CDR3: TGTGCCAGCAGCGAAGGGGGTAACTATGGCTACACCTTC. It encodes CASSEGGNYGYTF.

V is TRBV9 and J is TRBJ2-1; D unclear. Looked up from germline, CDR1 is SGDLS and CDR2 is YYNGEE. The CDR3 length is 15 residues. Between the trimmed V and J ends, which lost 0 bases and 2 bases, there was a span of 9 bases. The CDR3 nucleotides read TGTGCCAGCAGCGTAGAACAGATAGCCTACAATGAGCAGTTCTTC. Translated: CASSVEQIAYNEQFF.

This clone was recorded a few times. The chain combines TRBV6-4 with TRBJ2-4; the match to TRBD1 covers 7 bases. CDR1 and CDR2 from the germline V gene are MRHNA and SNTAGT. The CDR3 is 13 amino acids. J lost 8 bases, V lost 3 bases, and 4 bases had no gene match. In nucleotides, the CDR3 is TGTGCCAGCAGTGAAAAAGACAGGGACATTCAGTACTTC. Translating it yields CASSEKDRDIQYF.

This clone was observed once. This chain joins TRBV11-2 and TRBJ2-1; 9 bases agree with TRBD2. Germline assignment: CDR1 SGHAT and CDR2 FQNNGV. The CDR3 has 16 residues. V trimming: 5 bases; J trimming: 7 bases; junction bases outside the gene matches: 12. In DNA, the CDR3 is TGTGCCAGCAGCCCCCTTAGCGGGAGAGGTGCTAATGAGCAGTTCTTC. Translating it yields CASSPLSGRGANEQFF. Complete variable domain (other parts from reference TRBV11-2 and TRBJ2-1): EAGVAQSPRYKIIEKRQSVAFWCNPISGHATLYWYQQILGQGPKLLIQFQNNGVVDDSQLPKDRFSAERLKGVDSTLKIQPAKLEDSAVYLCASSPLSGRGANEQFFGPGTRLTVL.

The chain is built from TRBV28 and TRBJ2-7, with D tentatively TRBD2 (5 bases). The ends were cut back, 3 bases at V and 9 bases at J, with 18 bases in the middle. The germline V gene has CDR1 MDHEN and CDR2 SYDVKM. There are 14 residues in the CDR3. In DNA form, the CDR3 reads TGTGCCAGCAGTTTGTTGGGAGTCCAAGAACGGCAGTACTTC. Translating gives CASSLLGVQERQYF.

J is TRBJ1-2 and V is TRBV4-3; D uncertain. This CDR3 is 16 amino acids long. The germline CDR1 and CDR2 sequences are LGHNA and YSLEER. Trimming pared 0 bases from V and 1 base from J, leaving 12 bases between. The CDR3 sequence: CASSQDFRTINYGYTF. CDR3 sequence (DNA): TGCGCCAGCAGCCAAGATTTCAGAACTATTAACTATGGCTACACCTTC.

V and J are TRBV7-9 and TRBJ2-7, with no clear D. From germline, CDR1 is SEHNR and CDR2 FQNEAQ (reference sequence). This CDR3 comprises 14 residues. Trimming pared 2 bases from V and 2 bases from J, leaving 10 bases between. CDR3 in amino acids: CASSLIATPYEQYF. CDR3 nucleotide sequence: TGTGCCAGCAGCTTAATAGCTACCCCCTACGAGCAGTACTTC.

This chain joins TRBV25-1 and TRBJ1-5; D is ambiguous. V lost 3 bases to trimming and J lost 4 bases, with 13 bases between them. This CDR3 has 15 residues. Germline V gene data show CDR1 as MGHDK and CDR2 as SYGVNS. As DNA, the CDR3 is TGTGCCAGCAGTGAGGGGAGTTACAGTAATCAGCCCCAGCATTTT. It translates to CASSEGSYSNQPQHF.